In its sample, the clone carrying this TCR beta chain was seen many times. Its cognate antigen is unknown. The data belong to a study of read filtering for tumor transcriptome and immune sequencing. Study details: IR-seq gave about 3.5 to 10.27 million TCR reads per sample; RNA-seq gave about 80 to 1,400.

Study-wide results and caveats: Correlation between methods rose after single-read clonotypes were removed. The sorted CD138-negative fraction was a mixed bone marrow immune population, not purified T cells. In IR-seq, single-read clonotypes were 65% to 90% of clonotypes but around 3.4% of reads.

This library used 300 to 450 ng RNA and molecular barcoded adaptors spanning alpha/delta and beta/gamma chains. TCRdb re-derived calls from the reads in MiXCR, one entry per CDR3 protein. This sample carries 50,000 or so distinct CDR3 sequences, approximately 13% of them seen once, and the ten largest clones take roughly 17%. The TCR sequence derives from a donor aged 40 or older with multiple myeloma. The sequenced sample consisted of a population of CD138-negative cells sorted from bone marrow.

CDR3 DNA sequence: TGCAGTGCTAGCCGACAGGGGGCGAACACCGGGGAGCTGTTTTTT. Translating it yields CSASRQGANTGELFF. V is TRBV20-1 and J is TRBJ2-2, with 9 positions matching TRBD1. The CDR3 totals 15 residues. CDR1 DFQATT and CDR2 SNEGSKA come from the germline V gene (reference sequence). Trimming at V came to 3 bases and at J to 0 bases, leaving 2 bases not matched to a gene.